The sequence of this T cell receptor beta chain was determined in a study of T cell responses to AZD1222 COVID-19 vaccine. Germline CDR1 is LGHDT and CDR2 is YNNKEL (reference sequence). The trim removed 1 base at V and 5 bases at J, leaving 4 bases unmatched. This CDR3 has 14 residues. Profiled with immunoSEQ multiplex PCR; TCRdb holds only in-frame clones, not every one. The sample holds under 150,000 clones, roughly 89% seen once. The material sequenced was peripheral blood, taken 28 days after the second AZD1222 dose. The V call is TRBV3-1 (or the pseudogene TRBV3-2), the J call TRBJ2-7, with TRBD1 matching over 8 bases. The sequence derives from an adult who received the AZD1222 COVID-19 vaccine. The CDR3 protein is CASSQGDRRDEQYF. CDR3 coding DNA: TGTGCCAGCAGCCAAGGGGACAGGAGGGACGAGCAGTACTTC.